Presented here are 20 T cell receptor beta chains from one specimen sequenced in a study of CD8 T cells in ankylosing spondylitis. TCRdb itself ran the 5' RACE reads through MiXCR, one entry per CDR3 protein. The sample lists 200,000 to 250,000 distinct CDR3 sequences, under 12% seen once, with under 25% in the top ten. Material: blood, either unsorted or a sorted T cell fraction (not recorded which). The receptors shown here come from a male donor with ankylosing spondylitis or in good health (not recorded which).

This clonotype has a count of ten or more. The V call is TRBV9, the J call TRBJ2-3; perhaps TRBD2 as D (6 bases). There are 15 residues in the CDR3. The V end was cut by 3 bases, the J end by 0 bases, with 11 bases between. Germline loops: CDR1 SGDLS, CDR2 YYNGEE. CDR3: CASSDPGTSTDTQYF. The DNA for the CDR3 is TGTGCCAGCAGCGACCCCGGGACTAGCACAGATACGCAGTATTTT.

This clonotype appeared many times. The gene calls are TRBV29-1 and TRBJ2-1, with D uncertain. This CDR3 has 11 amino acids. Looked up from germline, CDR1 is SQVTM and CDR2 is ANQGSEA. V lost 6 bases and J 8 bases, leaving 11 bases between the germline ends. CDR3 region: CSVIIFDEQFF. The CDR3 DNA reads as TGCAGCGTGATCATATTCGATGAGCAGTTCTTC.

This clonotype was observed a handful of times. The rearrangement uses TRBV11-2 and TRBJ2-1; no clear D gene. Germline-derived CDR1 and CDR2 are SGHAT and FQNNGV. The CDR3 runs to 15 residues. The ends were cut back, 3 bases at V and 2 bases at J, with 11 bases in the middle. The CDR3 coding sequence is TGTGCCAGCAGCTTCGCCCTAAATCCCTACAATGAGCAGTTCTTC. Translation: CASSFALNPYNEQFF.

In this sample, this clonotype turned up a few times. The genes are TRBV9 and TRBJ2-2; the match to TRBD2 covers 7 bases. The CDR3 spans 18 residues. J lost 1 base, V lost 0 bases, and 9 bases had no gene match. Germline loops: CDR1 SGDLS, CDR2 YYNGEE. In DNA form, the CDR3 reads TGTGCCAGCAGCGTAGATGGTGGGCTAGCGGTGAACACCGGGGAGCTGTTTTTT. Protein product: CASSVDGGLAVNTGELFF.

This chain connects TRBV5-1 to TRBJ2-3; 14 bases agree with TRBD2. Germline CDR1 SGHRS, CDR2 YFSETQ. The CDR3 spans 16 residues. Germline trimming cut 4 bases from V and 3 bases from J; bases unmatched to any gene: 4. The CDR3 here is CASSAGLAGGTDTQYF. CDR3 coding DNA: TGCGCCAGCAGCGCTGGACTAGCGGGGGGAACAGATACGCAGTATTTT.

This clonotype occurred a few times. The genes are TRBV3-1 and TRBJ2-1, with TRBD2 as a possible D gene (6 bases). The length of the CDR3 is 16 residues. The germline gives CDR1 LGHDT, CDR2 YNNKEL (reference sequence). V shed 4 bases and J shed 5 bases, with 18 bases lying between them. The DNA for the CDR3 is TGTGCCAGCAGCCTCCACGGCGGGGCGGGTCACAATGAGCAGTTCTTC. Protein: CASSLHGGAGHNEQFF.

This clonotype was counted at least ten times. The chain carries TRBV12-3 or TRBV12-4 and TRBJ1-5; 10 bases fit TRBD1. The CDR3 extends over 16 amino acids. V gave up 7 bases and J gave up 0 bases; unmatched junction bases: 6. CDR3 protein: CASKTDRGISNQPQHF. The CDR3 coding sequence is TGTGCCAGCAAAACGGACAGGGGGATTAGCAATCAGCCCCAGCATTTT.

This clonotype was counted ten times or more. V gene TRBV6-5 combines with J gene TRBJ2-7; 7 nucleotides match TRBD1. This CDR3 region has 15 residues. Trimming cost V 0 bases and J 4 bases; bases outside gene matches: 6. CDR1 is MNHEY, CDR2 SVGAGI, per germline. DNA for the CDR3: TGTGCCAGCAGTTACTCCCGACAGGGACCGTACGAGCAGTACTTC. Its protein is CASSYSRQGPYEQYF.

This clonotype was detected ten times or more. The chain combines TRBV5-6 with TRBJ2-4; 9 nucleotides match TRBD1. CDR3 length: 16 residues. Germline CDR1 is SGHDT and CDR2 is YYEEEE. V lost 3 bases to trimming and J lost 7 bases; unmatched junction nucleotides: 11. In nucleotides, the CDR3 is TGTGCCAGCAGCTCCCTATCGGGACAGGGAGCGAACATTCAGTACTTC. Its translation is CASSSLSGQGANIQYF.

The genes are TRBV20-1 and TRBJ1-6, with D hard to call. The CDR3 sequence is 14 residues long. The germline V gene has CDR1 DFQATT and CDR2 SNEGSKA (reference sequence). V was shortened by 6 bases and J by 3 bases, with 12 bases between the two germline ends. This chain's CDR3 is CSASSEDYNSPLHF. The CDR3 nucleotides are TGCAGTGCGAGCTCAGAAGACTATAATTCACCCCTCCACTTT.

This clonotype was recorded many times. This chain links TRBV29-1 with TRBJ2-5; a weak D match, TRBD2 (6 bases). The CDR3 has 12 amino acids. The V end lost 4 bases, the J end lost 1 base, and 7 bases lay between the germline ends. Germline V gene sequence: CDR1 SQVTM, CDR2 ANQGSEA. The chain's CDR3 is CSVVGLQETQYF. Here the CDR3 DNA reads TGCAGCGTTGTGGGACTCCAAGAGACCCAGTACTTC.

This clonotype was detected many times. This chain uses TRBV6-5 with TRBJ2-7; TRBD2 aligns across 8 bases. The CDR3 consists of 19 residues. The V gene end was trimmed by 2 bases and the J gene end by 5 bases; junction bases not matched to a gene: 20. Germline CDR1 is MNHEY and CDR2 is SVGAGI. The CDR3 loop reads CASSYPGGWGSGEINEQYF. For the CDR3, the DNA is TGTGCCAGCAGTTACCCGGGGGGTTGGGGTAGCGGGGAAATCAACGAGCAGTACTTC.

This clonotype came up many times. The chain uses TRBV5-1 and TRBJ1-5, with D tentatively TRBD1 (6 bases). The germline V gene encodes CDR1 SGHRS and CDR2 YFSETQ. Deletions cut 9 bases from V and 3 bases from J, with 19 bases between. The CDR3 is 15 amino acids. The CDR3 protein is CAKGGETSTNQPQHF. The CDR3 nucleotides are TGCGCCAAGGGGGGGGAAACTTCCACCAATCAGCCCCAGCATTTT.

This rearrangement joins TRBV27 to TRBJ2-2, with TRBD1 as a possible D gene (5 bases). The CDR3 spans 17 residues. V dropped 0 bases and J dropped 3 bases, with 14 bases sitting between them. In germline, CDR1 is MNHEY, CDR2 SMNVEV (reference sequence). The CDR3 reads CASSLSVGALDTGELFF. CDR3 nucleotide sequence: TGTGCCAGCAGTTTATCGGTAGGGGCGCTCGACACCGGGGAGCTGTTTTTT.

This clonotype occurred many times. The V and J genes are TRBV5-6 and TRBJ2-7, with TRBD2 identical over 7 bases. Germline CDR1 and CDR2: SGHDT and YYEEEE. The CDR3 consists of 17 residues. With V trimmed by 4 bases and J by 0 bases, 13 bases remained unmatched. The DNA for the CDR3 is TGTGCCAGCAGCACGCATAGGCTAGCGGAAATCTCCTACGAGCAGTACTTC. Translated: CASSTHRLAEISYEQYF.

This clonotype has a count of ten or more. The J gene is TRBJ1-2, the V gene TRBV9, with D tentatively TRBD1 (5 bases). V was trimmed by 4 bases and J by 5 bases, leaving 15 bases between them. The CDR3 is 14 amino acids. Germline CDR1 reads SGDLS; CDR2 reads YYNGEE. The CDR3 DNA follows: TGTGCCAGCAGCCCGAGACAGACGGATTATGGCTACACCTTC. As protein: CASSPRQTDYGYTF.

This clonotype was seen a few times. The chain employs TRBV20-1 and TRBJ1-5, with D possibly matching TRBD1 (6 bases). Germline V gene lookup returns CDR1 DFQATT and CDR2 SNEGSKA (reference sequence). Trimming removed 0 bases at V and 5 bases at J, with 8 bases between. The CDR3 has 13 amino acids. The CDR3 loop is CSARDRGDQPQHF. For the CDR3, the DNA is TGCAGTGCTAGAGATAGGGGGGATCAGCCCCAGCATTTT.

This clonotype was seen at least ten times. V usage is TRBV7-8 and J usage is TRBJ2-3; D is possibly TRBD1 or TRBD2 (6 bases each). V dropped 0 bases and J dropped 3 bases, with 13 bases sitting between them. Germline loops: CDR1 SGHVS, CDR2 FQNEAQ. This CDR3 has 16 amino acids. The CDR3 DNA follows: TGTGCCAGCAGCTTAGCGCGGGAAGGGGGGACAGATACGCAGTATTTT. Its translation: CASSLAREGGTDTQYF.

This clonotype was seen many times. J is TRBJ2-2 and V is TRBV5-1, with 8 bases identical to TRBD2. The CDR3 loop spans 15 amino acids. Germline CDR1 and CDR2: SGHRS and YFSETQ. V lost 7 bases to trimming and J lost 5 bases; unmatched junction nucleotides: 10. The CDR3 is CASGTGTSDTGELFF. Here the CDR3 DNA reads TGCGCCAGCGGGACCGGGACTAGTGATACCGGGGAGCTGTTTTTT.

The chain couples TRBV20-1 to TRBJ1-2, with D unclear. V was shortened by 0 bases and J by 4 bases, with 18 bases between the two germline ends. This CDR3 has 16 residues. CDR1 and CDR2 from the germline V gene are DFQATT and SNEGSKA (reference sequence). The CDR3 DNA sequence: TGCAGTGCTAGAGATGATCGAAAGGGTTCTGGCTATGGCTACACCTTC. As protein: CSARDDRKGSGYGYTF.